The entry below gives a single TCR beta chain sequence along with its context. This sample was included in a study of control samples from healthy donors and cancer patients. TCRdb's copy holds only in-frame clones and misses some; the assay was immunoSEQ multiplex PCR. This table has approximately 97,000 clones, 80% to 95% appearing once. The CDR3 loop spans 13 amino acids. With 5 bases removed from V and 4 bases from J, the gap between germline ends came to 11 bases. The V gene's germline CDR1 is SGHAT and CDR2 FQNNGV. The clonotype comes from a human donor in good health. The donor label of this sample is uncertain. Sequenced material: blood. The chain is built from TRBV11-2 and TRBJ1-2, with D perhaps matching TRBD1 (6 bases). CDR3 region: CASSRTDSYGYTF. The CDR3 nucleotides are TGTGCCAGCAGCCGAACGGACAGCTATGGCTACACCTTC.